Listed here is a single T cell receptor (beta chain). The antigen is undetermined. The data stem from a study of cytomegalovirus exposure and HLA in healthy donors. Study conclusions and caveats: In a later analysis, CMV-associated beta chains were mostly HLA-associated, it appeared.

The PCR used 60 Vbeta and 13 Jbeta primers. Using immunoSEQ multiplex PCR, the repertoire was profiled, and TCRdb retains in-frame clones only, with some absent. The repertoire holds more than 150,000 clones, with 84% as singletons. The CDR3 covers 16 residues. Germline CDR1 and CDR2: LNHDA and SQIVND (reference sequence). Unmatched junction bases numbered 5, after V lost 2 bases and J lost 5 bases. The receptor was derived from a boy aged 5-17 years in good health and CMV-seronegative. Material: PBMCs. The V and J genes are TRBV19 and TRBJ2-7, with TRBD2 matching 14 bases. The CDR3 DNA is TGTGCCAGTAGTATAACGGGACTAGCGGGAGTACACGAGCAGTACTTC. It specifies CASSITGLAGVHEQYF.